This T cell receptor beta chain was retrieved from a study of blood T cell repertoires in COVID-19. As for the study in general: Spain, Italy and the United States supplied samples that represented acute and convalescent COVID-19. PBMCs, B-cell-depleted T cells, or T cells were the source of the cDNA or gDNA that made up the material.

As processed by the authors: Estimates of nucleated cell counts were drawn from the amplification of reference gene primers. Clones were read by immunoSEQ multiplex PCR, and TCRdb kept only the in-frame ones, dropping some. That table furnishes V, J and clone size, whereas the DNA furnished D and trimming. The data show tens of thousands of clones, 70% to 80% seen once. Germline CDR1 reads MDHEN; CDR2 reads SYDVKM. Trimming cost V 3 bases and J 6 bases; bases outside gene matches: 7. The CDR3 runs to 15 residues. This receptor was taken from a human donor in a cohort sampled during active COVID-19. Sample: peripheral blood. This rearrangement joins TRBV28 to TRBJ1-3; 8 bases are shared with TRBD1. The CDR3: CASSFVDRVENTIYF. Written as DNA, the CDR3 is TGTGCCAGCAGTTTTGTGGACAGGGTGGAAAACACCATATATTTT.